This T cell receptor (beta chain) was recorded in a study of radiation and T cells in renal cell carcinoma (TCRdb year 2020). Some background on the complete study: In total, approximately 51 samples, comprising around 25 tumors and some 27 peripheral blood samples, were subjected to TCR beta sequencing. Across all 53 samples, over 4,000,000 unique CDR3 nucleotide sequences encoding 2.5 million to 3 million unique CDR3 amino acid sequences were identified.

Study-wide findings and limitations: Irradiated tumors showed higher TCR clonality than controls, with the top 100 clonotypes averaging about 50% of the repertoire versus about 40% in nephrectomy-only tumors. Top tumor clonotypes rose in blood from baseline to 2 weeks post-radiation, then contracted by 4 weeks, suggesting transient expansion of tumor-resident clones. Effects of radiation dose or scheduling on the TCR repertoire could not be addressed with the single-armed trial design. Because only small tumor regions of around 1 g were available, the study did not capture intratumoral heterogeneity. Compared with control tumors, irradiated tumors had a greater number of dominant CDR3 motifs, and these motifs made up a bigger portion of the repertoire. Because pretreatment tumor biopsies were not available, the study could not determine whether clonotypes were already present within the tumor at baseline.

This specimen's time point label, interpreted: tumor resected at nephrectomy. What this sample's treatment or condition label stands for: 15 Gy SBRT to primary tumor, nephrectomy 4 weeks later. The samples were obtained from a clinical trial, where primary renal cell carcinomas were treated with 15 Gy stereotactic body radiation therapy and then removed by nephrectomy 4 weeks afterward. Every patient's renal cell carcinoma showed clear cell pathology. Tumors were dissociated mechanically, digested with collagenase/hyaluronidase at 37 degrees C, processed in gentleMACS C tubes, and stored in liquid nitrogen. Genomic DNA for TCR sequencing was prepared using the QIAamp DNA Blood Mini Kit (Qiagen). Only samples passing all quality control checks were included in the analyses. TCR beta libraries were generated from genomic DNA with the immunoSEQ kit, following the manufacturer's recommendations. To prepare the libraries, a first multiplex PCR with proprietary primers was run, followed by a second PCR that added unique barcodes, and a bead cleanup was done after each round. Each sample batch included a kit-provided positive control reaction and a negative control reaction. The final libraries underwent checking on an Agilent 4200 TapeStation D1000 ScreenTape, volumetric pooling, and quantification by qPCR. Sequencing ran on an Illumina NextSeq500 with a MidOutput 150-cycle cartridge, using 156 Read1 and 15 Index1 cycles with kit custom primers. The pooled library was loaded at around 1.1 pM with an approximately 20% PhiX control spike-in. The study's processing was this. The vendor-processed data were analyzed in R, and a clonotype was defined as all T cells that share the same CDR3 nucleotide sequence. In the clone abundance analyses, frequencies in each sample were normalized to that sample's 10,000 most abundant clones. Public T cell clones, averaging fewer than five per sample, were removed before analysis. Dominant motif analysis used ImmunoMap with the PAM10 matrix, gap penalty 30 and homology threshold 0.3; motifs with cumulative frequency at least 0.01 counted as dominant. A difference in abundance of at least 32-fold between compartments was used to define tumor-enriched and baseline blood-enriched clonotypes. Tumor-blood repertoire similarity was measured with the Baroni-Urbani and Buser coefficient, and group comparisons used two-tailed Wilcoxon tests in R. This is the immuneACCESS table as TCRdb keeps it, with only in-frame sequences that have V and J called. A part of the clones is gone; compared with another copy, unresolved V genes explain less than half, and the rest is unexplained. V, J and clone size derive from that table, while D and trimming were established from the DNA sequence. In this sample the table shows some 20,000 clones, 47% of which occur a single time. The ten largest account for 15% to 20% of the sample.

Of note for this clone: The antigen it recognizes is unknown. Qualities for individual bases were not recorded, and no much larger clone is one base off.

V and J are trimmed by 5 bases and 2 bases, and the gene matches miss 4 bases of the junction. CDR3 length: 15 amino acids, cysteine to phenylalanine. Only the CDR3 DNA is retained, 45 bases long and in frame from the first base. According to the germline V gene, CDR1 reads SGHNT and CDR2 reads YENEEA. The source was tumor tissue, collected from a patient whose treatment included radiotherapy and nephrectomy. This receptor was identified in a woman in her 50s with renal cell carcinoma. The rearranged chain carries TRBV11-3 and TRBJ2-2; TRBD1 agrees with 8 junctional bases. The sequenced DNA is TGTGCCAGCAGCCTCAGGGGGCTAAACACCGGGGAGCTGTTTTTT. Its translation is CASSLRGLNTGELFF.